These 4 T cell receptor beta chains originate from one sample sequenced in a study of T cells in localized non-small cell lung cancer. Sequenced by immunoSEQ multiplex PCR; TCRdb stores in-frame clones only, minus some. The data contain over 1,400 clones, 30% to 45% of them singletons. Sample: lung tumor tissue, taken before any cancer treatment. These receptors originate from a male donor older than 55 with stage I squamous cell lung carcinoma.

This clone was seen more than once but under ten times. The rearrangement uses TRBV6-8 and TRBJ1-1, with a weak D call TRBD1 (5 bases). The CDR3 covers 12 residues. The V gene's germline CDR1 is MNHGY and CDR2 SAAAGT. Deletions cut 7 bases from V and 5 bases from J, with 11 bases between. CDR3 sequence (DNA): TGTGCCAGCATGGGGGGGAATACTGAAGCTTTCTTT. Amino acids: CASMGGNTEAFF.

The chain employs TRBV11-3 and TRBJ1-4; D is perhaps TRBD1 (5 bases). The V gene's germline CDR1 is SGHNT and CDR2 YENEEA. This CDR3 is built from 16 residues. V shed 3 bases and J shed 7 bases, with 18 bases lying between them. The CDR3 sequence: CASSFAIWGGSEKLFF. The CDR3 DNA reads as TGTGCCAGCAGCTTCGCAATTTGGGGGGGGAGTGAAAAACTGTTTTTT.

A note on this clone: The junction departs from the called germline gene at one end, perhaps through a read error. The chain couples TRBV10-1 to TRBJ2-7, with TRBD2 matching 9 bases. This CDR3 has 15 amino acids. Germline CDR1 and CDR2: WNHNN and SYGVQD (reference sequence). The CDR3 sequence is CASSDGSSGTYEQYF. DNA for the CDR3: TGCGCCAGCAGCGACGGGTCTAGCGGGACCTACGAGCAGTACTTT.

The chain combines TRBV4-1 with TRBJ2-3; D ambiguous. Germline V gene lookup returns CDR1 MGHRA and CDR2 YSYEKL. Trimming took 0 bases from V and 2 from J, leaving 6 bases between them. This CDR3 comprises 14 residues. CDR3 in DNA: TGCGCCAGCAGCCAAGAGAGACACACAGATACGCAGTATTTT. It codes for CASSQERHTDTQYF.